This entry concerns a single TCR beta chain. The record originates from a study of blood T cell repertoires in COVID-19. Study as a whole: Italy, Spain and the United States were the sources of the convalescent and acute COVID-19 samples. T cells, B-cell-depleted T cells, or PBMCs provided the cDNA or gDNA that served as material.

Trimming pared 5 bases from V and 2 bases from J, leaving 18 bases between. The CDR3 contains 16 residues. CDR1 is SEHNR, CDR2 FQNEAQ, per germline (reference sequence). Authors' analysis steps: Amplified reference gene primers provided the basis for estimating nucleated cell counts. Repertoires were generated with immunoSEQ multiplex PCR, while TCRdb's copy carries only in-frame clones and drops some. V and J calls and clone size are copied from that table; D and trimming were computed from the DNA. The repertoire holds roughly 100,000 clones, with around 87% as singletons. Sequences were obtained from peripheral blood. The chain carries TRBV7-9 and TRBJ1-2; TRBD1 might be the D (5 bases). This clonotype was sampled from a human donor in a cohort sampled during active COVID-19. CDR3 coding DNA: TGTGCCAGCAGCCCGGTCTCTACAAGACAGAACTATGGCTACACCTTC. The encoded protein is CASSPVSTRQNYGYTF.